A single T cell receptor (beta chain) is shown here with its context. The antigen remains unidentified. Primers included in the PCR were 60 Vbeta and 13 Jbeta primers. Only in-frame clones appear in the TCRdb table, and some are missing; sequencing was by immunoSEQ multiplex PCR. The data contain some 120,000 clones, more than 70% of them singletons. This sample stems from a study of cytomegalovirus exposure and HLA in healthy donors. The CDR3 runs 16 residues. The germline V gene has CDR1 MDHEN and CDR2 SYDVKM. Losses at the gene ends were 3 bases for V and 11 bases for J; bases not matched to a gene: 14. General study points: Generally TCR sequences proved uncommon, though certain public TCRs appeared in numerous donors. A prior analysis recorded that most TCR beta V segments were productive about 90% or about 30% of the time. Exclusion applied to some V segments, including TRBV6-2 and TRBV6-3, as they were indistinguishable.

The V call is TRBV28, the J call TRBJ1-5, with 9 bases aligning to TRBD1. Sequenced input: PBMCs. The sequence came from a woman aged 25 to 39 in good health and CMV-seropositive. The chain's CDR3 is CASSFGGQGGLRAQHF. The DNA of the CDR3 is TGTGCCAGCAGTTTTGGGGGACAGGGTGGGTTGAGGGCCCAGCATTTT.